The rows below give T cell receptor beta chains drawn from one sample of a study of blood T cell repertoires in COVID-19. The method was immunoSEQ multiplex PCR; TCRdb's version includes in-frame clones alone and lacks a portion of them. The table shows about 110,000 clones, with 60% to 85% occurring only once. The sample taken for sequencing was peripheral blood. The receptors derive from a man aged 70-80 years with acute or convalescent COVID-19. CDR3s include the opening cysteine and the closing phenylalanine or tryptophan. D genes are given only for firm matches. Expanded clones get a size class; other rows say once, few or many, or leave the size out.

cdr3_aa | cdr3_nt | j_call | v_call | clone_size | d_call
CASRESSYNSPLHF | TGTGCCAGCAGAGAGAGCTCCTATAATTCACCCCTCCACTTT | TRBJ1-6 | TRBV6-5 | NA | NA
CASSTRGGNTGELFF | TGTGCCAGTAGTACGCGGGGGGGGAACACCGGGGAGCTGTTTTTT | TRBJ2-2 | TRBV19 | NA | TRBD2
CASSRDRAVEAFF | TGTGCCAGCAGTCGTGACAGGGCGGTTGAAGCTTTCTTT | TRBJ1-1 | TRBV2 | few | TRBD1
CASSVAPYGYTF | TGTGCCAGCAGCGTAGCCCCTTATGGCTACACCTTC | TRBJ1-2 | TRBV7-2 | NA | NA
CASSPGGQFNQPQHF | TGTGCCAGCAGCCCGGGAGGACAGTTCAATCAGCCCCAGCATTTT | TRBJ1-5 | TRBV3-1/TRBV3-2 | NA | NA
CASSLAQGVGGYTF | TGTGCCAGCAGTTTAGCCCAGGGGGTTGGTGGCTACACCTTC | TRBJ1-2 | TRBV27 | NA | TRBD1
CASSQTGGGNQPQHF | TGTGCCAGCTCTCAGACGGGGGGTGGCAATCAGCCCCAGCATTTT | TRBJ1-5 | TRBV19 | NA | NA
CASSPGSRTEAFF | TGTGCCAGCTCACCTGGGTCCAGGACAGAAGCTTTCTTT | TRBJ1-1 | TRBV18 | NA | NA
CASSIGRGKNTEAFF | TGTGCCAGTAGTATAGGACGCGGAAAGAACACTGAAGCTTTCTTT | TRBJ1-1 | TRBV19 | NA | NA
CASSPPRAGNTIYF | TGTGCCAGCAGCCCCCCGAGGGCTGGAAACACCATATATTTT | TRBJ1-3 | TRBV3-1/TRBV3-2 | NA | NA
CASSEPTLAGGGNIQYF | TGTGCCAGCAGTGAACCCACACTAGCGGGGGGTGGGAACATTCAGTACTTC | TRBJ2-4 | TRBV2 | NA | TRBD2
CASSLGLADYNEQFF | TGTGCCAGCAGCTTGGGGCTAGCGGACTACAATGAGCAGTTCTTC | TRBJ2-1 | TRBV5-6 | NA | TRBD2
CASSTEISTDTQYF | TGTGCCAGCAGCACAGAGATTAGCACAGATACGCAGTATTTT | TRBJ2-3 | TRBV7-9 | NA | NA
CASSRGQATYEQYF | TGTGCCAGCAGCAGGGGACAGGCCACCTACGAGCAGTACTTC | TRBJ2-7 | TRBV7-9 | few | TRBD1